These 24 T cell receptor beta chains were all obtained from the same sample, sequenced in a study of T cells in Graves' hyperthyroidism and ophthalmopathy. TCR beta CDR3 sequences were amplified from RNA transcripts. During a first-round RT-PCR of the TCR CDR3, the HTBI primer set was used. TCRdb called the multiplex PCR reads again in MiXCR, with one record for every CDR3 protein. The repertoire holds some 500,000 distinct CDR3 sequences, with around 14% as singletons. Specimen: blood. These receptors were taken from a woman aged 18-30 years with Graves' hyperthyroidism.

This clonotype was seen a few times. V is TRBV3-1 and J is TRBJ1-6, with TRBD1 identical over 9 bases. CDR1 LGHDT and CDR2 YNNKEL come from the germline V gene (reference sequence). The CDR3 sequence is 14 residues long. Losses at the gene ends were 4 bases for V and 13 bases for J; bases not matched to a gene: 8. CDR3: CASSLGTGFPPLHF. CDR3 coding DNA: TGTGCCAGCAGCCTCGGGACAGGGTTCCCCCCCCTCCACTTT.

This clonotype appeared many times. This chain connects TRBV30 to TRBJ1-6, with D uncertain. Germline CDR1 and CDR2: GTSNPN and SVGIG (reference sequence). Between the trimmed V and J ends, which lost 0 bases and 0 bases, there was a span of 9 bases. The CDR3 is 16 amino acids. Written as DNA, the CDR3 is TGTGCCTGGAGTGTGGCGGGAGACTCCTATAATTCACCCCTCCACTTT. Translated, it gives CAWSVAGDSYNSPLHF.

This clonotype was observed a handful of times. A clone one base away is much larger, so this may be a read error. The chain joins TRBV10-3 to TRBJ1-2; D is perhaps TRBD1 (6 bases). This CDR3 comprises 14 residues. Per germline, CDR1 ENHRY and CDR2 SYGVKD. CDR3 sequence (DNA): TGTGCCATCAGTGAGGGACAGCGGAACTATGGCTGCACCTTC. The encoded protein is CAISEGQRNYGCTF.

This clonotype was detected ten times or more. The genes are TRBV12-5 and TRBJ2-1; D is undetermined. The CDR3 covers 13 residues. Trimming cost V 1 base and J 6 bases, with 7 bases left between them. CDR1 and CDR2 from the germline V gene are LGHNT and FRNRAP. The chain's CDR3 is CASGLDWLNEQFF. The CDR3 nucleotides are TGTGCTAGTGGTTTGGACTGGCTCAATGAGCAGTTCTTC.

The sample holds many counts of this clonotype. J is TRBJ2-5 and V is TRBV11-2; TRBD2 matches 10 bases. The germline V gene encodes CDR1 SGHAT and CDR2 FQNNGV. The CDR3 runs to 17 residues. V was pared by 0 bases and J by 2 bases, with 6 bases of the junction left unmatched. CDR3 coding DNA: TGTGCCAGCAGCTTAGATCTCGGACTAGCGGATCAAGAGACCCAGTACTTC. Translated, it gives CASSLDLGLADQETQYF.

This clonotype was recorded many times. V is TRBV2 and J is TRBJ2-2; 7 bases agree with TRBD1. The trim removed 8 bases at V and 4 bases at J, leaving 7 bases unmatched. This CDR3 contains 14 residues. Germline lookup yields CDR1 SNHLY and CDR2 FYNNEI. DNA for the CDR3: TGTGCCAGCCTGAAGACAGGGACCACCGGGGAGCTGTTTTTT. It translates to CASLKTGTTGELFF.

Ten or more counts support this clonotype. The chain uses TRBV9 and TRBJ2-4; 10 positions match TRBD2. Germline-derived CDR1 and CDR2 are SGDLS and YYNGEE. The CDR3 runs to 17 residues. V lost 3 bases and J lost 3; bases outside the gene matches: 9. The CDR3 sequence: CASSEREGRWGKNIQYF. The CDR3 nucleotides read TGTGCCAGCAGCGAGCGGGAGGGCCGGTGGGGCAAAAACATTCAGTACTTC. The variable domain in full, with the rest retrieved from reference TRBV9 and TRBJ2-4, is DSGVTQTPKHLITATGQRVTLRCSPRSGDLSVYWYQQSLDQGLQFLIQYYNGEERAKGNILERFSAQQFPDLHSELNLSSLELGDSALYFCASSEREGRWGKNIQYFGAGTRLSVL.

The rearrangement links TRBV4-2 to TRBJ2-7, with 7 bases fitting TRBD2. The CDR3 runs to 15 residues. The V gene end was trimmed by 1 base and the J gene end by 3 bases; junction bases not matched to a gene: 6. The germline V gene has CDR1 LGHNA and CDR2 YNFKEQ. Here the CDR3 reads CASSQVGGSRYEQYF. The CDR3 DNA reads as TGTGCCAGCAGCCAAGTTGGCGGGAGTCGCTACGAGCAGTACTTC.

There are many counts of this clonotype. V gene TRBV6-1 combines with J gene TRBJ1-5; D is uncertain. In germline, CDR1 is MNHNS, CDR2 SASEGT. V was trimmed by 2 bases and J by 0 bases, leaving 17 bases between them. The CDR3 consists of 18 residues. The CDR3 here is CASSEKGSSFYSNQPQHF. DNA of the CDR3: TGTGCCAGCAGTGAAAAGGGTTCGTCTTTCTATAGCAATCAGCCCCAGCATTTT.

This clonotype was observed a handful of times. The chain carries TRBV24-1 and TRBJ2-1; 9 bases are shared with TRBD1. The germline gives CDR1 KGHDR, CDR2 SFDVKD. Losses at the gene ends were 2 bases for V and 7 bases for J; bases not matched to a gene: 5. CDR3 length: 15 amino acids. For the CDR3, the DNA is TGTGCCACCAGTGATTACCGGGACAGGGCTAATGAGCAGTTCTTC. Encoded protein: CATSDYRDRANEQFF.

The chain joins TRBV5-8 to TRBJ1-6, with D unresolved. V lost 2 bases and J lost 0, with 6 bases in between. Germline V lookup: CDR1 SGHTS, CDR2 YDEGEE. The CDR3 is 15 amino acids. CDR3 sequence (DNA): TGTGCCAGCAGCTTCGATCTCTCCTATAATTCACCCCTCCACTTT. It translates to CASSFDLSYNSPLHF.

This clonotype came up many times. This sequence joins TRBV2 and TRBJ2-1; 10 bases agree with TRBD2. V was pared by 5 bases and J by 0 bases, with 4 bases of the junction left unmatched. This CDR3 has 16 amino acids. Germline values: CDR1 SNHLY, CDR2 FYNNEI. The CDR3, as DNA: TGTGCCAGCAGTTCTGGACTAGCGGACTCCTACAATGAGCAGTTCTTC. Translation gives CASSSGLADSYNEQFF. Full variable domain (rest looked up from reference TRBV2 and TRBJ2-1): EPEVTQTPSHQVTQMGQEVILRCVPISNHLYFYWYRQILGQKVEFLVSFYNNEISEKSEIFDDQFSVERPDGSNFTLKIRSTKLEDSAMYFCASSSGLADSYNEQFFGPGTRLTVL.

The V and J genes are TRBV12-3 or TRBV12-4 and TRBJ2-1; D is possibly TRBD1 (6 bases). V gave up 3 bases and J gave up 4 bases, with 10 bases separating them. The CDR3 totals 14 residues. CDR3 sequence: CASSLWGLYNEQFF. CDR3 coding DNA: TGTGCCAGCAGTTTGTGGGGGCTATACAATGAGCAGTTCTTC.

The V call is TRBV27, the J call TRBJ2-7; TRBD1 matches at 9 bases. V lost 10 bases to trimming and J lost 3 bases; unmatched junction nucleotides: 7. Germline lookup yields CDR1 MNHEY and CDR2 SMNVEV (reference sequence). The length of the CDR3 is 13 residues. The CDR3 reads CATADRGNYEQYF. For the CDR3, the DNA is TGTGCCACCGCGGACAGGGGAAACTACGAGCAGTACTTC.

This clonotype has at least ten counts. The chain combines TRBV30 with TRBJ1-1; D gene uncertain. CDR3 length: 13 amino acids. The germline V and J ends were trimmed by 8 bases and 2 bases, with 15 bases remaining between them. Per the germline V gene, CDR1 is GTSNPN and CDR2 is SVGIG (reference sequence). The CDR3 here is CARQAHPNTEAFF. CDR3 coding DNA: TGTGCCCGACAAGCCCACCCAAACACTGAAGCTTTCTTT.

The sample holds many counts of this clonotype. V gene TRBV11-2 combines with J gene TRBJ1-1; D uncertain. The CDR3 is 17 amino acids. Trimming shortened V by 4 bases and J by 6 bases, and 24 bases separated the two germline ends. In germline, CDR1 is SGHAT, CDR2 FQNNGV. The CDR3 loop is CASSYGIQLSPVSEAFF. CDR3 in DNA: TGTGCCAGCAGCTACGGAATACAGTTGTCCCCCGTATCTGAAGCTTTCTTT.

This clonotype has only a few counts. V usage is TRBV29-1 and J usage is TRBJ2-3; 7 nucleotides match TRBD1. This CDR3 is 14 amino acids long. The V segment lost 2 bases and the J segment 4 bases; nucleotides outside the gene matches: 6. CDR1 is SQVTM and CDR2 is ANQGSEA in the germline V gene. CDR3 DNA: TGCAGCGTTGAAAAAGCCCAGGGGGCAGATACGCAGTATTTT. It specifies CSVEKAQGADTQYF.

This clonotype was counted at least ten times. The chain employs TRBV6-2 or TRBV6-3 and TRBJ2-7; TRBD2 matches 7 bases. V lost 5 bases, J lost 6 bases, and 10 bases stayed unmatched. CDR1 is MNHEY and CDR2 is SVGEGT in the germline V gene. The CDR3 loop spans 14 amino acids. DNA for the CDR3: TGTGCCAGCAGTCAAGCGGGACCCGCCCCCGAGCAGTACTTC. It yields the protein CASSQAGPAPEQYF.

Points on this clonotype: A much more abundant neighbour one base away suggests this may be a read error. V gene TRBV11-3 combines with J gene TRBJ2-1; 8 bases align to TRBD2. Germline assignment: CDR1 SGHNT and CDR2 YENEEA. There are 12 residues in the CDR3. Trimming removed 7 bases from V and 10 bases from J; junction bases left unmatched: 6. This chain's CDR3 is CASNSGGEEQFF. CDR3 DNA: TGTGCCAGCAACTCCGGGGGGGAGGAGCAGTTCTTC. Looking up the rest from reference TRBV11-3 and TRBJ2-1 gives the full variable domain: EAGVVQSPRYKIIEKKQPVAFWCNPISGHNTLYWYLQNLGQGPELLIRYENEEAVDDSQLPKDRFSAERLKGVDSTLKIQPAELGDSAVYLCASNSGGEEQFFGPGTRLTVL.

In its sample, this clonotype was seen many times. The chain has TRBV11-3 and TRBJ1-2; tentative D call: TRBD1 (6 bases). Germline V gene lookup returns CDR1 SGHNT and CDR2 YENEEA. Trimming removed 5 bases from V and 8 bases from J, with 24 bases in between. The CDR3 runs 16 residues. The CDR3 is CASSPVVTGAPSGYTF. DNA of the CDR3: TGTGCCAGCAGCCCTGTGGTGACAGGAGCACCGTCGGGCTACACCTTC.

This clonotype was detected only a few times. The J gene is TRBJ1-5, the V gene TRBV27, with a tentative D call TRBD1 (5 bases). Looked up from germline, CDR1 is MNHEY and CDR2 is SMNVEV (reference sequence). Trimming stripped 3 bases from V and 1 base from J, with 13 bases between. The CDR3 consists of 16 residues. CDR3 in DNA: TGTGCCAGCAGTTTTAAAGGGGCCGAGAGCAATCAGCCCCAGCATTTT. Residues: CASSFKGAESNQPQHF.

This clonotype was seen only a few times. A much larger clone lies a single base off, so this may be a read error. The V and J genes are TRBV12-3 or TRBV12-4 and TRBJ1-2, with D unresolved. The CDR3 length is 12 residues. In DNA form, the CDR3 reads TGTGCCAGCAGTTTAATGAACAGCGGCTACGCCTTC. It specifies CASSLMNSGYAF.

This clonotype was counted ten times or more. This sequence joins TRBV12-3 or TRBV12-4 and TRBJ1-5; a possible D gene is TRBD1 (5 bases). CDR3 length: 19 residues. Trimming removed 4 bases at V and 0 bases at J, with 22 bases between. In DNA, the CDR3 is TGTGCCAGCAGTTATCATACCCTCGGTGAGGGGTATAGCAATCAGCCCCAGCATTTT. It yields the protein CASSYHTLGEGYSNQPQHF.

This chain links TRBV20-1 with TRBJ2-3; 8 bases line up with TRBD2. V shed 3 bases and J 0 bases; nucleotides not matched to a gene: 20. Per the germline V gene, CDR1 is DFQATT and CDR2 is SNEGSKA (reference sequence). The CDR3 extends over 20 amino acids. CDR3 amino acids: CSARRGSSGPGSPSTDTQYF. In DNA, the CDR3 is TGCAGTGCTAGGAGGGGGTCTAGCGGGCCCGGTAGTCCTAGCACAGATACGCAGTATTTT.